The clone carrying this T cell receptor beta chain was observed at least ten times. The data stem from a study of spatial heterogeneity in lung cancer. This sample's time point: sample taken at primary tumor resection. Sequencing was performed on whole RNA extracted from tumor and nontumor lung tissue, or from frozen PBMC, and the material was left unsorted. Trimming left V 3 bases short and J 6 bases short, with 11 bases between. Germline values: CDR1 LNHDA, CDR2 SQIVND (reference sequence). The CDR3 is 13 amino acids. TCRdb re-derived calls from the 5' RACE reads in MiXCR, one entry per CDR3 protein. This table has tens of thousands of distinct CDR3 sequences, 4.6% appearing once.

Sequenced material: PBMCs, taken at surgery. The rearrangement joins TRBV19 to TRBJ1-2; D perhaps matches TRBD1 (5 bases). The sequence derives from a male donor with early-stage non-small cell lung cancer. The CDR3 spells CASSIHQGDGYTF. CDR3 nucleotides: TGTGCCAGTAGTATCCATCAGGGTGATGGCTACACCTTC.